This passage covers 8 T cell receptor beta chains from one sample sequenced in a study of blood T cell repertoires in COVID-19 (dated by TCRdb to 2019 to 2021). The library was generated by the immunoSEQ multiplex PCR assay. Imported from immuneACCESS, the table was reduced by TCRdb to in-frame sequences with V and J called. These copies leave out some clones; in studies compared against another copy, an unresolved V gene accounts for under half, and the cause of the remainder is not known. The sample table lists some 490,000 clones, approximately 83% of them with a count of one. The ten largest account for approximately 3% of the sample. The specimen sequenced was peripheral blood. The receptor source for this set is a human donor in a cohort sampled during active COVID-19.

The chain carries TRBV6-1 and TRBJ2-7, with 14 bases fitting TRBD2. J was trimmed by 4 bases and V by 4 bases; bases with no gene match: 15. This CDR3 is built from 19 residues. The germline CDR1 and CDR2 sequences are MNHNS and SASEGT. CDR3 sequence reads: CASSGRTSGRLGERYEQYF. The CDR3 DNA is TGTGCCAGCAGTGGGAGGACTAGCGGGAGGTTGGGGGAAAGGTACGAGCAGTACTTC.

The chain recombines TRBV24-1 with TRBJ2-1; 9 nucleotides agree with TRBD2. This CDR3 comprises 16 residues. CDR1 and CDR2 from the germline V gene are KGHDR and SFDVKD. With 4 bases clipped from V and 7 bases from J, the junction kept 10 bases outside the gene matches. The CDR3 DNA reads as TGTGCCACCAGTGACCCAGGCAGCGGGAGGATAAATGAGCAGTTCTTC. Translating it yields CATSDPGSGRINEQFF.

The sample holds a few counts of this clone. The V and J genes are TRBV5-4 and TRBJ2-7; 8 bases are shared with TRBD1. Germline V gene data show CDR1 as SGHNT and CDR2 as YYREEE (reference sequence). Trimming at V came to 0 bases and at J to 3 bases, leaving 2 bases not matched to a gene. The CDR3 sequence is 14 residues long. This CDR3 is CASSLEDRVYEQYF. The CDR3 region has the DNA TGTGCCAGCAGCTTGGAGGACAGGGTCTACGAGCAGTACTTC.

This clone has more than one count but fewer than ten. The chain joins TRBV19 to TRBJ1-5, with 9 bases identical to TRBD1. The trim removed 7 bases at V and 4 bases at J, leaving 11 bases unmatched. Germline V gives CDR1 LNHDA, CDR2 SQIVND (reference sequence). The CDR3 has 16 residues. CDR3 sequence: CASIRGTGRGNQPQHF. CDR3 coding DNA: TGTGCCAGTATCCGAGGGACAGGGAGGGGAAATCAGCCCCAGCATTTT.

The chain employs TRBV7-2 and TRBJ1-1; TRBD1 agrees at 8 bases. Per the germline V gene, CDR1 is SGHTA and CDR2 is FQGNSA. The V and J ends lost 6 bases and 2 bases, in that order; junction bases with no gene match: 5. The CDR3 covers 14 residues. The CDR3 bases are TGTGCCAGCAGTTGGGACAGGATTAACACTGAAGCTTTCTTT. Amino acids: CASSWDRINTEAFF. The variable domain in full, with the rest retrieved from reference TRBV7-2 and TRBJ1-1, is GAGVSQSPSNKVTEKGKDVELRCDPISGHTALYWYRQSLGQGLEFLIYFQGNSAPDKSGLPSDRFSAERTGGSVSTLTIQRTQQEDSAVYLCASSWDRINTEAFFGQGTRLTVV.

The CDR3 bases are TGCAGCGTTGAAGATCAGGCGTTAGACTACAATGAGCAGTTCTTC. It encodes CSVEDQALDYNEQFF. V is TRBV29-1 and J is TRBJ2-1; D not resolved. Germline CDR1 SQVTM, CDR2 ANQGSEA. V was clipped by 0 bases and J by 3 bases, with 12 bases between them. This CDR3 comprises 15 residues.

J is TRBJ2-2 and V is TRBV7-8, with D unclear. V lost 4 bases and J 6 bases, leaving 12 bases between the germline ends. This CDR3 is 14 amino acids long. Germline CDR1 reads SGHVS; CDR2 reads FQNEAQ. In DNA, the CDR3 is TGTGCCAGCAGCTCTCGGGTCCTAGCCGGGGAGCTGTTTTTT. This translates into CASSSRVLAGELFF.

The V gene is TRBV19, the J gene TRBJ1-2; D unresolved. The CDR3 consists of 13 residues. V was trimmed by 6 bases and J by 4 bases, leaving 12 bases between them. Germline V lookup: CDR1 LNHDA, CDR2 SQIVND (reference sequence). DNA for the CDR3: TGTGCCAGTAGCGGTGGAGGGATCTATGGCTACACCTTC. Amino acid sequence: CASSGGGIYGYTF. Together with reference TRBV19 and TRBJ1-2, the CDR3 gives the full variable domain: DGGITQSPKYLFRKEGQNVTLSCEQNLNHDAMYWYRQDPGQGLRLIYYSQIVNDFQKGDIAEGYSVSREKKESFPLTVTSAQKNPTAFYLCASSGGGIYGYTFGSGTRLTVV.